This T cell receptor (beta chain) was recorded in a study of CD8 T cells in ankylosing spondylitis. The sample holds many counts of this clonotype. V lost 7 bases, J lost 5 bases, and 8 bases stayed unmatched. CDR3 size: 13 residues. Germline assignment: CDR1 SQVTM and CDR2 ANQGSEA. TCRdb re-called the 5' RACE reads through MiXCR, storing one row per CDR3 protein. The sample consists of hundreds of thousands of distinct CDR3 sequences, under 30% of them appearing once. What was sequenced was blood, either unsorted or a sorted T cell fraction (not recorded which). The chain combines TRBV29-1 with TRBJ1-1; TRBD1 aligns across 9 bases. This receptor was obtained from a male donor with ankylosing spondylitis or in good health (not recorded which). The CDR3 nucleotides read TGCAGCGCCGCCGGGACAGGGAGGACTGAAGCTTTCTTT. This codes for CSAAGTGRTEAFF.